The sequence of this TCR beta chain was determined in a study of control samples from healthy donors and cancer patients. Produced via immunoSEQ multiplex PCR; TCRdb's table is partial and in-frame only. The table shows over 150,000 clones, with around nine tenths occurring only once. This clone was detected a few times. The CDR3 is made up of 14 amino acids. Per germline, CDR1 SGHRS and CDR2 YFSETQ. Deletions cut 2 bases from V and 5 bases from J, with 10 bases between. The V call is TRBV5-1, the J call TRBJ1-4; D is ambiguous. The sequence was collected from a man aged 25 to 40 in good health. The material sequenced was blood. The DNA for the CDR3 is TGCGCCAGCAGCTTTTCGGACCAAAATGAAAAACTGTTTTTT. Its protein is CASSFSDQNEKLFF.